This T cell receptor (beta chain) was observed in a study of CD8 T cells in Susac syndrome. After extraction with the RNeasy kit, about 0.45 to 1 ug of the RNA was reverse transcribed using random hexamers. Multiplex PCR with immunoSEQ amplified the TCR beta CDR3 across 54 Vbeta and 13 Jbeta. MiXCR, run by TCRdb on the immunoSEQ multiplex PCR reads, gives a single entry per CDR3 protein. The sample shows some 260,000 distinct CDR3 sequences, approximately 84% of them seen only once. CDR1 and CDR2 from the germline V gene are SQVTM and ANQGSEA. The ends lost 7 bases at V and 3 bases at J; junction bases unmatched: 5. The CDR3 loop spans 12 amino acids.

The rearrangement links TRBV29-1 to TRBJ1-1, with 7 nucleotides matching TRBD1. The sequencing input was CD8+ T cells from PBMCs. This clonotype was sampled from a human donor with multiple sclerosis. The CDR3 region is CSAQTGDTEAFF. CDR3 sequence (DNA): TGCAGCGCCCAAACAGGGGACACTGAAGCTTTCTTT. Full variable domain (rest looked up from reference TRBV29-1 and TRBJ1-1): SAVISQKPSRDICQRGTSLTIQCQVDSQVTMMFWYRQQPGQSLTLIATANQGSEATYESGFVIDKFPISRPNLTFSTLTVSNMSPEDSSIYLCSAQTGDTEAFFGQGTRLTVV.